The 10 T cell receptor beta chains given below trace back to one sample, sequenced in a study of shared clonotypes between healthy human individuals. Libraries were prepared by immunoSEQ multiplex PCR; TCRdb keeps only in-frame clonotypes and omits some of them. Among fewer than 850,000 clones listed, about two thirds were seen once. The sequencing input was memory CD4+ T cells sorted from blood. This sample's subset: CD45RA-negative fraction. These TCRs come from a woman in her twenties or thirties in good health.

This sequence joins TRBV18 and TRBJ2-3; 9 positions match TRBD1. The V segment lost 4 bases and the J segment 6 bases; nucleotides outside the gene matches: 8. CDR1 is KGHSH, CDR2 LQKENI, per germline. CDR3 size: 15 residues. CDR3 sequence: CASSHGTGKGDTQYF. CDR3 DNA sequence: TGTGCCAGCTCACACGGGACAGGGAAGGGGGATACGCAGTATTTT.

The V and J genes are TRBV28 and TRBJ2-7, with D uncertain. Trimming removed 7 bases at V and 6 bases at J, with 10 bases between. The CDR3 extends over 11 amino acids. Germline V gene lookup returns CDR1 MDHEN and CDR2 SYDVKM. The CDR3 nucleotides read TGTGCCAGCACCGACGGACGCGAGCAGTACTTC. Encoded protein: CASTDGREQYF.

The V call is TRBV6-4, the J call TRBJ1-2, with 10 bases lining up with TRBD1. Germline CDR1 and CDR2: MRHNA and SNTAGT. V lost 0 bases to trimming and J lost 8 bases; unmatched junction nucleotides: 0. CDR3 length: 13 residues. The CDR3 region has the DNA TGTGCCAGCAGTGACTCGGACAGGGGGGGCTACACCTTC. Amino acids: CASSDSDRGGYTF.

The V and J genes are TRBV5-1 and TRBJ2-3; D remains ambiguous. V lost 2 bases and J lost 6, with 10 bases in between. This CDR3 has 13 amino acids. Looked up from germline, CDR1 is SGHRS and CDR2 is YFSETQ. For the CDR3, the DNA is TGCGCCAGCAGCTTCGCGTATGACGATACGCAGTATTTT. It specifies CASSFAYDDTQYF.

The chain has TRBV7-9 and TRBJ2-3; 10 bases agree with TRBD2. Trimming took 2 bases from V and 4 from J; bases not matched to a gene: 6. Germline-derived CDR1 and CDR2 are SEHNR and FQNEAQ (reference sequence). The CDR3 covers 16 residues. The CDR3 region has the DNA TGTGCCAGCAGCTTATGGCTAGCGGGAGTTGCAGATACGCAGTATTTT. This sequence encodes CASSLWLAGVADTQYF.

This clone was found a few times. CDR3 amino acids: CASSVTGVIAEAFF. The DNA for the CDR3 is TGTGCCAGCAGTGTGACAGGGGTGATCGCTGAAGCTTTCTTT. This chain joins TRBV27 and TRBJ1-1; 8 nucleotides agree with TRBD1. Per germline, CDR1 MNHEY and CDR2 SMNVEV (reference sequence). This CDR3 is 14 amino acids long. V lost 5 bases and J lost 6; bases outside the gene matches: 8.

The rearrangement joins TRBV28 to TRBJ1-4, with D perhaps matching TRBD1 (6 bases). The germline V and J ends were trimmed by 1 base and 6 bases, with 9 bases remaining between them. This CDR3 comprises 14 residues. The germline gives CDR1 MDHEN, CDR2 SYDVKM. CDR3 in DNA: TGTGCCAGCAGTTTATACAGGGACGATGAAAAACTGTTTTTT. Its translation is CASSLYRDDEKLFF.

This rearrangement joins TRBV29-1 to TRBJ2-1, with 7 positions matching TRBD2. This CDR3 is 14 amino acids long. The germline V gene encodes CDR1 SQVTM and CDR2 ANQGSEA. The junction had 7 bases not matched to a gene; V was cut back by 6 bases and J by 2 bases. The CDR3 here is CSVSGGGTYNEQFF. CDR3 DNA sequence: TGCAGCGTCTCGGGGGGAGGCACCTACAATGAGCAGTTCTTC.

The chain is built from TRBV21-1 and TRBJ1-5. TRBV21-1 is a documented pseudogene. The CDR3 is 16 amino acids. CDR3 sequence: CASSKGSGPRGQPQHF. The CDR3 DNA is TGTGCCAGCAGCAAAGGTTCGGGCCCACGGGGTCAGCCCCAGCATTTT.

The J gene is TRBJ2-3, the V gene TRBV25-1, with D uncertain. The CDR3 has 14 residues. Trimming took 1 base from V and 3 from J, leaving 8 bases between them. Germline V gene lookup returns CDR1 MGHDK and CDR2 SYGVNS. CDR3 region: CASSEWAKTDTQYF. For the CDR3, the DNA is TGTGCCAGCAGTGAATGGGCCAAAACAGATACGCAGTATTTT.